The 4 T cell receptor beta chains listed next were all sequenced from one sample in a study of regulatory T cells in long-lasting Graves disease. TCR beta libraries were built with iRepertoire HTBI primers and Arm-PCR of CDR3 regions. In TCRdb, the multiplex PCR reads were re-called with MiXCR into one record per CDR3 protein. This table has 580,000 or so distinct CDR3 sequences, approximately 16% appearing once. Time point specified: newly diagnosed GD, antithyroid drugs for less than 3 months. The authors made the TCR library using RNA they extracted from PBMCs. Separately, the same data were catalogued under a study of T cells in Graves' hyperthyroidism and ophthalmopathy.

The specimen was peripheral blood mononuclear cells (PBMCs), collected at new diagnosis, from a patient treated with antithyroid drugs. The receptors derive from a man aged 18 to 30 with Graves disease.

In this sample, this clonotype turned up many times. The junction does not match germline at one end; this may be a read error. The genes are TRBV7-7 and TRBJ2-1; the D is unclear. The CDR3 extends over 13 amino acids. CDR1 is SSHAT and CDR2 is FNYEAQ in the germline V gene (reference sequence). The chain's CDR3 is CASSVDHYNEQFF. CDR3 bases: TGTGCTAGCAGCGTCGACCACTACAATGAGCAGTTCTTC.

This clonotype was found many times. The V and J genes are TRBV27 and TRBJ2-1, with TRBD1 matching 7 bases. Germline trimming cut 7 bases from V and 3 bases from J; bases unmatched to any gene: 9. The CDR3 has 15 amino acids. Germline V CDR1 and CDR2: MNHEY, SMNVEV (reference sequence). The CDR3 protein is CASKDGDSFYNEQFF. CDR3 coding DNA: TGTGCCAGCAAAGACGGGGACAGCTTCTACAATGAGCAGTTCTTC.

The rearrangement uses TRBV20-1 and TRBJ2-3, with D possibly being TRBD2 (6 bases). The CDR3 has 15 residues. In germline, CDR1 is DFQATT, CDR2 SNEGSKA (reference sequence). V shed 4 bases and J shed 0 bases, with 14 bases lying between them. Here the CDR3 reads CSATNPGTSTDTQYF. CDR3 nucleotides: TGCAGTGCTACGAACCCGGGGACTAGCACAGATACGCAGTATTTT.

This clonotype was counted a few times. This chain links TRBV27 with TRBJ1-5; the match to TRBD1 covers 11 bases. The CDR3 spans 16 residues. The germline CDR1 and CDR2 sequences are MNHEY and SMNVEV (reference sequence). The V segment lost 0 bases and the J segment 7 bases; nucleotides outside the gene matches: 5. The CDR3 DNA reads as TGTGCCAGCAGTTTATCGGTGGGACAGGGGGAGCAGCCCCAGCATTTT. As protein: CASSLSVGQGEQPQHF.